The 3 T cell receptor beta chains below come from one sample, sequenced in a study of human T cells and chemical hapten exposure. TCRdb called the RACE reads again in MiXCR, with one record for every CDR3 protein. Of approximately 82,000 distinct CDR3 sequences listed, roughly a tenth are singletons. The sample's time point: patch test 1, 2 weeks after DPC sensitization. Treatment: therapeutic diphenylcyclopropenone sensitization with weekly scalp DPC. The material was whole blood, obtained in connection with sensitization to the hapten diphenylcyclopropenone (DPC). The origin of the receptors is a man aged 40-55 years with alopecia areata. Some clones in this sample may be carry-over from other donors' samples.

This clonotype was seen a handful of times. The chain uses TRBV6-2 or TRBV6-3 and TRBJ2-3, with 9 bases matching TRBD1. V lost 8 bases, J lost 4 bases, and 4 bases stayed unmatched. This CDR3 has 13 residues. Germline-derived CDR1 and CDR2 are MNHEY and SVGEGT. Written as DNA, the CDR3 is TGTGCCAGCCGGACAGGGGTCGCAGATACGCAGTATTTT. Translating it yields CASRTGVADTQYF.

The rearrangement joins TRBV12-3 or TRBV12-4 to TRBJ2-2; D gene uncertain. The CDR3 extends over 14 amino acids. V was pared by 3 bases and J by 8 bases, with 13 bases between. The CDR3 bases are TGTGCCAGCAGTTTTCTGCCCATTAGTGGGGAGCTGTTTTTT. This sequence encodes CASSFLPISGELFF.

The V call is TRBV24-1, the J call TRBJ1-2; no clear D gene. The CDR3 runs to 14 residues. CDR1 and CDR2 from the germline V gene are KGHDR and SFDVKD. Trimming took off 1 base at V and 2 bases at J, with 7 bases between the two ends. CDR3 amino acids: CATSDLEVNYGYTF. CDR3 sequence (DNA): TGTGCCACCAGTGATTTAGAAGTAAACTATGGCTACACCTTC.